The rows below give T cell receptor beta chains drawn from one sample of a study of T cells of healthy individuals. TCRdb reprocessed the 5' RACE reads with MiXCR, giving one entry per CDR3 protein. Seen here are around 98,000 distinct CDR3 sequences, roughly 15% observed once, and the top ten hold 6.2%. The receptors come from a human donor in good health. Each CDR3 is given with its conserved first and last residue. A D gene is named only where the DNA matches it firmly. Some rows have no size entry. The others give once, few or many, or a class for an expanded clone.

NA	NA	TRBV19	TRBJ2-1	CASRVAYRDNEQFF	TGTGCCAGTAGGGTTGCATATCGGGACAATGAGCAGTTCTTC
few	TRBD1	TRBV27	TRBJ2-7	CASSRTGVLEEQYF	TGTGCCAGCAGTCGGACAGGGGTTTTAGAGGAGCAGTACTTC
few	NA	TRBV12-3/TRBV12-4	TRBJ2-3	CASSFSRQKHTDTQYF	TGTGCCAGCAGTTTCAGTCGACAGAAACATACAGATACGCAGTATTTT
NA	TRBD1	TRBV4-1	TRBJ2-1	CATSPRDREGNEQFF	TGCGCCACCTCCCCAAGGGACAGGGAAGGCAATGAGCAGTTCTTC
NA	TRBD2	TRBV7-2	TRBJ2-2	CASSLTGGTGELFF	TGTGCCAGCAGCTTAACGGGAGGTACCGGGGAGCTGTTTTTT
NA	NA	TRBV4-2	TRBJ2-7	CASSQDPSGGVEEQYF	TGTGCCAGCAGCCAAGATCCTTCGGGTGGGGTGGAGGAGCAGTACTTC
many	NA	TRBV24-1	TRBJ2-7	CATSVGGGNDEQYF	TGTGCCACCAGTGTGGGAGGGGGCAACGACGAGCAGTACTTC
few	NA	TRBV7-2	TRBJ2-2	CASSRTRNTGELFF	TGTGCCAGCAGCAGGACAAGGAACACCGGGGAGCTGTTTTTT
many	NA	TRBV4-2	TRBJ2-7	CASSQAPGWNLYEQYF	TGTGCCAGCAGCCAAGCCCCTGGGTGGAATCTCTACGAGCAGTACTTC
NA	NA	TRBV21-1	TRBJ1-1	CASSKTKTGQENTEAFF	TGTGCCAGCAGCAAAACTAAAACGGGACAAGAGAACACTGAAGCTTTCTTT
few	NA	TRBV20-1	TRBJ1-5	CSARSGTPKDSQPQHF	TGCAGTGCTAGATCTGGGACCCCAAAAGACAGTCAGCCCCAGCATTTT
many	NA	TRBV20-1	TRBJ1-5	CSVGRGLHQPQHF	TGCAGTGTAGGCAGGGGTTTGCATCAGCCCCAGCATTTT
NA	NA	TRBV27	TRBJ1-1	CASSAGTTTEAFF	TGTGCCAGCAGTGCTGGGACAACGACTGAAGCTTTCTTT
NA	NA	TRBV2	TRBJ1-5	CASRQESNQPQHF	TGTGCCAGTAGACAGGAGAGCAATCAGCCCCAGCATTTT
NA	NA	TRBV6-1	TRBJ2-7	CASSELGQSYEQYF	TGTGCCAGCAGTGAGCTAGGACAGTCCTACGAGCAGTACTTC
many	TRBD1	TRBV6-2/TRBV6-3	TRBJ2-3	CASSYPTGGVRLASTDTQYF	TGTGCCAGCAGTTACCCGACAGGGGGTGTCCGGCTAGCCAGCACAGATACGCAGTATTTT
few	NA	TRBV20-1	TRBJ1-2	CSAPSYGYTF	TGCAGTGCTCCCTCCTATGGCTACACCTTC
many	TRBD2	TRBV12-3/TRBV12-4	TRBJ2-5	CASSSPLAGGQGETQYF	TGTGCCAGCAGTTCCCCACTAGCGGGAGGTCAGGGAGAGACCCAGTACTTC